These T cell receptor beta chains were read from a single sample in a study of blood T cells in healthy people across ages. Each CDR3 protein is one row after TCRdb ran MiXCR on the 5' RACE reads. The sample holds some 1.5 million distinct CDR3 sequences, 42% seen once. The sequencing sample was made of blood. Receptor source: a woman younger than 30 in good health. Both conserved end residues are part of each CDR3. A D gene is named only where the DNA matches it firmly. Where a row states a size, it is once, few, many or the class of an expanded clone; other rows omit it.

CDR3aa | CDR3nt | v_gene | d_gene | j_gene | len | abundance
CSARDGGLPYVKQYF | TGCAGTGCTAGAGATGGGGGACTTCCATACGTGAAGCAGTATTTT | TRBV20-1 | NA | TRBJ2-3 | 15 | NA
CASSYSIGGGTEAFF | TGTGCCAGCAGTTACTCGATCGGAGGAGGGACTGAAGCTTTCTTT | TRBV6-5 | NA | TRBJ1-1 | 15 | NA
CASSQGEAGPYNEQFF | TGCGCCAGCAGCCAAGGGGAGGCGGGGCCCTACAATGAGCAGTTCTTC | TRBV4-3 | NA | TRBJ2-1 | 16 | few
CSAPRGGRETQYF | TGCAGTGCTCCCCGGGGTGGCAGAGAGACCCAGTACTTC | TRBV20-1 | NA | TRBJ2-5 | 13 | many
CSARGTTLAKNIQYF | TGCAGTGCTAGGGGGACCACCCTAGCCAAAAACATTCAGTACTTC | TRBV20-1 | NA | TRBJ2-4 | 15 | NA
CASSLGPGLNYGYTF | TGTGCCAGCAGCTTGGGTCCCGGGTTGAACTATGGCTACACCTTC | TRBV5-5 | NA | TRBJ1-2 | 15 | many
CSGSTGYEQYF | TGCAGTGGCTCGACAGGGTACGAGCAGTACTTC | TRBV20-1 | TRBD1 | TRBJ2-7 | 11 | few
CASSLRQGRTEGYGCTF | TGTGCCAGCAGCCTCCGACAGGGGAGGACTGAAGGTTATGGCTGCACCTTC | TRBV4-2 | TRBD1 | TRBJ1-2 | 17 | NA
CSANQARTSSNSYEQYF | TGCAGTGCCAACCAGGCCCGGACTAGTTCTAACTCCTACGAGCAGTACTTC | TRBV20-1 | TRBD2 | TRBJ2-7 | 17 | NA
CASRADRVYSPLLF | TGTGCCAGCAGGGCCGACAGGGTTTACTCACCCCTCCTCTTT | TRBV12-3/TRBV12-4 | TRBD1 | TRBJ1-6 | 14 | NA
CASSQRDRHYSGYTF | TGCGCCAGCAGCCAACGGGACAGGCACTATTCTGGCTACACCTTC | TRBV4-3 | TRBD1 | TRBJ1-2 | 15 | few
CAISANGLVYEQYF | TGTGCCATCAGTGCTAACGGACTTGTATACGAGCAGTACTTC | TRBV10-3 | NA | TRBJ2-7 | 14 | NA
CASSSYRDRRGCTF | TGTGCCAGCAGCTCATACCGGGACCGTCGTGGTTGCACCTTC | TRBV11-2 | NA | TRBJ1-2 | 14 | NA
CSAGTGTYEQYF | TGCAGTGCTGGGACGGGCACCTACGAGCAGTACTTC | TRBV20-1 | NA | TRBJ2-7 | 12 | many
CASSFWADSYEQYF | TGTGCCAGCAGTTTCTGGGCCGATTCCTACGAGCAGTACTTC | TRBV12-3/TRBV12-4 | NA | TRBJ2-7 | 14 | few
CSAEDRTYNEQFF | TGCAGTGCTGAAGACAGGACATACAATGAGCAGTTCTTC | TRBV20-1 | NA | TRBJ2-1 | 13 | NA
CSVTYLSSGNTIYF | TGCAGCGTGACCTATTTGAGCTCCGGAAACACCATATATTTT | TRBV29-1 | NA | TRBJ1-3 | 14 | NA
CVSSLESRGGPSSYNEQFF | TGTGTCAGCAGTTTAGAGTCCAGGGGAGGCCCAAGCTCCTACAATGAGCAGTTCTTC | TRBV12-3/TRBV12-4 | NA | TRBJ2-1 | 19 | NA
CASSQEGLQFEQFF | TGTGCCAGCAGCCAAGAGGGACTACAGTTTGAGCAGTTCTTC | TRBV3-1 | TRBD2 | TRBJ2-1 | 14 | many
CASSKELRVVGELFF | TGTGCCAGCAGTAAAGAACTAAGGGTTGTCGGGGAGCTGTTTTTT | TRBV27 | NA | TRBJ2-2 | 15 | NA
CASSLVRGSSNQPQHF | TGTGCCAGCAGCTTAGTACGGGGGTCTAGCAATCAGCCCCAGCATTTT | TRBV11-2 | NA | TRBJ1-5 | 16 | NA
CASSENTRFQETQYF | TGCGCCAGCAGCGAAAATACTAGATTCCAAGAGACCCAGTACTTC | TRBV5-1 | NA | TRBJ2-5 | 15 | few
CASSLMAGTDTQYF | TGTGCCAGCAGTTTAATGGCAGGCACAGATACGCAGTATTTT | TRBV27 | NA | TRBJ2-3 | 14 | few
CASSQVASVSLSYNEQYF | TGCGCCAGCAGCCAAGTTGCTAGCGTAAGCCTCTCCTACAATGAGCAGTACTTC | TRBV4-1 | NA | TRBJ2-7 | 18 | NA
CAWGGTGNQPRHF | TGTGCCTGGGGTGGGACAGGGAATCAGCCCCGGCATTTT | TRBV30 | TRBD1 | TRBJ1-5 | 13 | NA
CSATDQAGIEQFF | TGCAGTGCTACCGACCAGGCGGGAATAGAGCAGTTCTTC | TRBV20-1 | NA | TRBJ2-1 | 13 | NA
CASIPGTGVPEAFF | TGTGCCAGCATCCCGGGGACAGGGGTTCCTGAAGCTTTCTTT | TRBV2 | TRBD1 | TRBJ1-1 | 14 | NA
CASSVDTSGARELFF | TGTGCCAGCAGCGTAGACACTAGCGGGGCCCGGGAGCTGTTTTTT | TRBV9 | TRBD2 | TRBJ2-2 | 15 | few
CASSTARGPLHGYTF | TGTGCCAGCAGCACCGCCAGGGGGCCCCTCCATGGCTACACCTTC | TRBV7-9 | TRBD1 | TRBJ1-2 | 15 | few
CASRSRGGDEQYF | TGTGCCAGCAGATCGAGGGGGGGAGACGAGCAGTACTTC | TRBV28 | NA | TRBJ2-7 | 13 | NA
CASSSSGTTIYF | TGTGCCAGCAGTTCGTCCGGAACCACCATATATTTT | TRBV6-5 | NA | TRBJ1-3 | 12 | NA
CASSLAQLTDTQYF | TGCGCCAGCAGCTTGGCCCAGTTAACGGATACGCAGTATTTT | TRBV5-1 | NA | TRBJ2-3 | 14 | NA
CASTPIRTSGGLSYEQYF | TGTGCCAGCACCCCGATAAGGACTAGCGGGGGCCTCTCCTACGAGCAGTACTTC | TRBV6-2/TRBV6-3 | TRBD2 | TRBJ2-7 | 18 | few
CASRTGQLLSYEQFF | TGTGCCAGCAGGACCGGACAGCTACTCTCCTACGAGCAGTTCTTC | TRBV12-3/TRBV12-4 | NA | TRBJ2-1 | 15 | NA
CSVDYRRESSYEQYF | TGCAGCGTTGATTACCGGAGAGAGTCTTCCTACGAGCAGTACTTC | TRBV29-1 | NA | TRBJ2-7 | 15 | NA
CSVMTGINSPLHF | TGCAGCGTCATGACAGGAATTAATTCACCCCTCCACTTT | TRBV29-1 | NA | TRBJ1-6 | 13 | NA
CSARGGRVAQGAFF | TGCAGTGCTAGAGGGGGGCGGGTAGCCCAAGGAGCTTTCTTT | TRBV20-1 | NA | TRBJ1-1 | 14 | NA
CASRDSGKETQYF | TGTGCCAGCAGAGATAGCGGCAAAGAGACCCAGTACTTC | TRBV2 | NA | TRBJ2-5 | 13 | NA
CASRLEGTVTQYF | TGTGCCAGCAGACTGGAAGGTACAGTTACGCAGTATTTT | TRBV27 | NA | TRBJ2-3 | 13 | NA
CASSLEGPPQGKLFF | TGCGCCAGCAGCTTGGAAGGGCCGCCTCAGGGAAAACTGTTTTTT | TRBV5-1 | NA | TRBJ1-4 | 15 | NA
CASSSQGVSAYEQYF | TGTGCCAGCAGTTCACAGGGGGTCAGCGCCTACGAGCAGTACTTC | TRBV28 | TRBD1 | TRBJ2-7 | 15 | NA
CASSHTGVGEAQYF | TGCGCCAGCAGCCATACAGGGGTAGGTGAGGCCCAGTACTTC | TRBV4-1 | TRBD1 | TRBJ2-5 | 14 | NA
CSVIPDDSCEQYF | TGCAGCGTGATCCCGGACGACTCCTGCGAGCAGTACTTC | TRBV29-1 | NA | TRBJ2-7 | 13 | once
CASSLTQAQIYGYTF | TGTGCCAGCAGTTTAACCCAGGCACAAATCTATGGCTACACCTTC | TRBV12-3/TRBV12-4 | NA | TRBJ1-2 | 15 | NA
CASSYYGTSGEYEQYF | TGTGCCAGCAGTTACTACGGGACTAGCGGAGAGTACGAGCAGTACTTC | TRBV6-5 | TRBD2 | TRBJ2-7 | 16 | few
CSATRGGNTGELFF | TGCAGTGCTACTAGAGGGGGTAACACCGGGGAGCTGTTTTTT | TRBV20-1 | NA | TRBJ2-2 | 14 | NA
CSARTGEGEKLFF | TGCAGTGCGCGGACAGGGGAGGGTGAAAAACTGTTTTTT | TRBV20-1 | TRBD1 | TRBJ1-4 | 13 | NA
CASSFIRHRTDTQYF | TGTGCCAGCAGCTTTATCCGACACCGCACAGATACGCAGTATTTT | TRBV7-2 | NA | TRBJ2-3 | 15 | few
CAISETGGQETQYF | TGTGCCATCAGTGAGACAGGGGGCCAAGAGACCCAGTACTTC | TRBV10-3 | TRBD1 | TRBJ2-5 | 14 | NA
CSVGAGLGGYTF | TGCAGCGTTGGCGCAGGGTTAGGCGGCTACACCTTC | TRBV29-1 | NA | TRBJ1-2 | 12 | NA
CASRGSQGRHDNEQFF | TGTGCCAGCAGGGGAAGTCAGGGACGCCACGACAATGAGCAGTTCTTC | TRBV2 | NA | TRBJ2-1 | 16 | NA
CASSARQGHYEQYF | TGTGCCAGCAGCGCCCGACAGGGCCACTACGAGCAGTACTTC | TRBV7-2 | TRBD1 | TRBJ2-7 | 14 | NA
CASSALAGGEQYF | TGTGCCAGCAGTGCACTAGCGGGAGGTGAGCAGTACTTC | TRBV2 | TRBD2 | TRBJ2-7 | 13 | NA
CASSRLGANTGELFF | TGTGCCAGCAGCCGATTGGGGGCGAACACCGGGGAGCTGTTTTTT | TRBV12-3/TRBV12-4 | NA | TRBJ2-2 | 15 | few